The rows below give T cell receptor beta chains drawn from one sample of a study. TCRdb reprocessed the 5' RACE reads with MiXCR, giving one entry per CDR3 protein. The sample has over 50,000 distinct CDR3 sequences, more than 20% seen once. The sequencing sample was made of tumor-infiltrating naive CD4+ T cells sorted from the breast tumor. Every receptor here comes from a female donor with breast cancer. Both conserved end residues are part of each CDR3. Fields, in order: J gene, V gene, D gene, clone size, CDR3 protein, CDR3 DNA. D genes are given only for firm matches. Clone size is not always given. Where it is, it says once, few, many or a class for expanded clones.

j_call: TRBJ2-5
v_call: TRBV5-1
d_call: -
clone_size: -
cdr3_aa: CASSLVPLDRFQETQYF
cdr3_nt: TGCGCCAGCAGCTTGGTGCCCTTAGACAGATTCCAAGAGACCCAGTACTTC

j_call: TRBJ1-4
v_call: TRBV5-1
d_call: TRBD1
clone_size: -
cdr3_aa: CANSLDRKSEKLFF
cdr3_nt: TGCGCCAACAGCTTGGACAGGAAGAGTGAAAAACTGTTTTTT

j_call: TRBJ1-1
v_call: TRBV5-1
d_call: -
clone_size: few
cdr3_aa: CASSLTVNTEAFF
cdr3_nt: TGCGCCAGCAGCTTGACAGTGAACACTGAAGCTTTCTTT

j_call: TRBJ2-3
v_call: TRBV27
d_call: -
clone_size: -
cdr3_aa: CASSLSTQSADTQYF
cdr3_nt: TGTGCCAGCAGTTTATCAACCCAAAGCGCAGATACGCAGTATTTT

j_call: TRBJ2-7
v_call: TRBV12-3/TRBV12-4
d_call: -
clone_size: -
cdr3_aa: CASRAGQISPYEQYF
cdr3_nt: TGTGCCAGCAGGGCTGGACAGATATCACCCTACGAGCAGTACTTC

j_call: TRBJ1-1
v_call: TRBV4-1
d_call: -
clone_size: few
cdr3_aa: CASRRLFTTENTEAFF
cdr3_nt: TGCGCCAGCAGACGTCTATTTACCACAGAGAACACTGAAGCTTTCTTT

j_call: TRBJ2-5
v_call: TRBV5-6
d_call: -
clone_size: -
cdr3_aa: CASTLNRGRQTQYF
cdr3_nt: TGTGCCAGCACCTTAAATCGGGGGCGTCAGACCCAGTACTTC

j_call: TRBJ1-2
v_call: TRBV24-1
d_call: TRBD1
clone_size: -
cdr3_aa: CATSDSGTGGGYTF
cdr3_nt: TGTGCCACCAGTGATTCCGGGACAGGAGGTGGCTACACCTTC

j_call: TRBJ1-1
v_call: TRBV5-6
d_call: -
clone_size: -
cdr3_aa: CASSLLGNWVNTEAFF
cdr3_nt: TGTGCCAGCAGTCTACTGGGGAATTGGGTGAACACTGAAGCTTTCTTT

j_call: TRBJ1-2
v_call: TRBV29-1
d_call: TRBD1
clone_size: -
cdr3_aa: CGVRDRGSSGF
cdr3_nt: TGCGGCGTCCGGGACAGGGGCTCTTCGGGCTTC

j_call: TRBJ2-7
v_call: TRBV2
d_call: TRBD2
clone_size: few
cdr3_aa: CASSEDRGRVYEQYF
cdr3_nt: TGTGCCAGCAGTGAAGATCGAGGGAGGGTCTACGAGCAGTACTTC

j_call: TRBJ1-5
v_call: TRBV25-1
d_call: -
clone_size: medium-sized
cdr3_aa: CASSELKVNQPQHF
cdr3_nt: TGTGCCAGCAGTGAATTGAAAGTTAATCAGCCCCAGCATTTT

j_call: TRBJ2-7
v_call: TRBV5-1
d_call: -
clone_size: few
cdr3_aa: CASSLGTTYEQYF
cdr3_nt: TGCGCCAGCAGCTTGGGAACGACCTACGAGCAGTACTTC

j_call: TRBJ2-3
v_call: TRBV5-1
d_call: -
clone_size: -
cdr3_aa: CASSLEGREAQYF
cdr3_nt: TGCGCCAGCAGCTTGGAAGGGAGAGAGGCGCAGTATTTT

j_call: TRBJ2-7
v_call: TRBV5-1
d_call: TRBD2
clone_size: -
cdr3_aa: CASSFLAGGSYEQYF
cdr3_nt: TGCGCCAGCAGCTTCCTAGCGGGAGGTTCCTACGAGCAGTACTTC

j_call: TRBJ2-4
v_call: TRBV29-1
d_call: TRBD2
clone_size: -
cdr3_aa: CSGGRGLAGPGDIQYF
cdr3_nt: TGCAGCGGCGGCCGGGGACTAGCGGGTCCCGGGGACATTCAGTACTTC

j_call: TRBJ2-7
v_call: TRBV6-5
d_call: TRBD2
clone_size: -
cdr3_aa: CASGGTSGNGEQYF
cdr3_nt: TGTGCCAGCGGCGGGACTAGCGGGAACGGGGAGCAGTACTTC

j_call: TRBJ2-5
v_call: TRBV7-2
d_call: -
clone_size: few
cdr3_aa: CASSLARGALETQYF
cdr3_nt: TGTGCCAGCAGCTTAGCAAGGGGGGCCTTGGAGACCCAGTACTTC

j_call: TRBJ2-2
v_call: TRBV9
d_call: -
clone_size: few
cdr3_aa: CASSWGTGSDTGELFF
cdr3_nt: TGTGCCAGCAGTTGGGGGACTGGGTCGGACACCGGGGAGCTGTTTTTT

j_call: TRBJ1-1
v_call: TRBV6-5
d_call: -
clone_size: -
cdr3_aa: CASSSNPSRNTEAFF
cdr3_nt: TGTGCCAGCAGTTCCAATCCGTCCCGGAACACTGAAGCTTTCTTT

j_call: TRBJ2-7
v_call: TRBV5-1
d_call: TRBD2
clone_size: -
cdr3_aa: CASSSGTSGYEQYF
cdr3_nt: TGCGCCAGCAGCTCCGGGACTAGCGGCTACGAGCAGTACTTC

j_call: TRBJ2-3
v_call: TRBV20-1
d_call: TRBD1
clone_size: -
cdr3_aa: CSASPRTGGLDTQYF
cdr3_nt: TGCAGTGCCTCCCCACGGACAGGGGGCCTGGATACGCAGTATTTT

j_call: TRBJ1-3
v_call: TRBV20-1
d_call: -
clone_size: -
cdr3_aa: CSARQEPYSGNTIYF
cdr3_nt: TGCAGTGCTCGACAGGAGCCCTACTCTGGAAACACCATATATTTT

j_call: TRBJ2-1
v_call: TRBV5-6
d_call: -
clone_size: -
cdr3_aa: CASSLVSHGLNNEQFF
cdr3_nt: TGTGCCAGCAGCTTGGTCTCCCACGGACTGAACAATGAGCAGTTCTTC

j_call: TRBJ2-1
v_call: TRBV6-2/TRBV6-3
d_call: TRBD1
clone_size: -
cdr3_aa: CASGMTGGAYNEQFF
cdr3_nt: TGTGCCAGCGGCATGACAGGGGGGGCCTACAATGAGCAGTTCTTC

j_call: TRBJ1-5
v_call: TRBV6-1
d_call: TRBD1
clone_size: few
cdr3_aa: CASSGTGGGQPQHF
cdr3_nt: TGTGCCAGCAGTGGGACAGGGGGCGGGCAGCCCCAGCATTTT

j_call: TRBJ1-2
v_call: TRBV6-1
d_call: -
clone_size: -
cdr3_aa: CASSEARQGSYGYTF
cdr3_nt: TGTGCCAGCAGTGAAGCTAGGCAGGGAAGCTATGGCTACACCTTC

j_call: TRBJ2-3
v_call: TRBV6-6
d_call: TRBD1
clone_size: -
cdr3_aa: CASSLWGQETDTQYF
cdr3_nt: TGTGCCAGCAGTTTGTGGGGACAGGAGACAGATACGCAGTATTTT

j_call: TRBJ2-3
v_call: TRBV5-5
d_call: -
clone_size: -
cdr3_aa: CASRLEWGDTQYF
cdr3_nt: TGTGCCAGCCGCTTGGAGTGGGGCGATACGCAGTATTTT

j_call: TRBJ1-5
v_call: TRBV20-1
d_call: -
clone_size: few
cdr3_aa: CSAIEGFRQPQHF
cdr3_nt: TGCAGTGCTATTGAAGGGTTTCGTCAGCCCCAGCATTTT

j_call: TRBJ1-3
v_call: TRBV5-1
d_call: -
clone_size: many
cdr3_aa: CASSTGTAGNTIYF
cdr3_nt: TGCGCCAGCAGCACGGGAACAGCAGGAAACACCATATATTTT

j_call: TRBJ1-4
v_call: TRBV7-9
d_call: TRBD1
clone_size: few
cdr3_aa: CASSRIPTGTDEKLFF
cdr3_nt: TGTGCCAGCAGCCGAATCCCTACCGGGACAGATGAAAAACTGTTTTTT

j_call: TRBJ1-5
v_call: TRBV28
d_call: TRBD1
clone_size: few
cdr3_aa: CASSSPGQGYQPQHF
cdr3_nt: TGTGCCAGCAGTTCGCCGGGACAGGGATATCAGCCCCAGCATTTT

j_call: TRBJ2-5
v_call: TRBV7-2
d_call: -
clone_size: many
cdr3_aa: CASSLMGGETQYF
cdr3_nt: TGTGCCAGCAGCTTAATGGGGGGAGAGACCCAGTACTTC

j_call: TRBJ2-3
v_call: TRBV5-4
d_call: TRBD2
clone_size: many
cdr3_aa: CASSAGTSGRDTQYF
cdr3_nt: TGTGCCAGCAGCGCCGGGACTAGCGGGCGGGATACGCAGTATTTT

j_call: TRBJ2-5
v_call: TRBV11-2
d_call: TRBD1
clone_size: -
cdr3_aa: CASSPIGTGEYLQYF
cdr3_nt: TGTGCCAGCAGCCCCATTGGGACAGGGGAATACCTACAGTACTTC

j_call: TRBJ2-7
v_call: TRBV7-8
d_call: -
clone_size: -
cdr3_aa: CASSLVWGTGERYF
cdr3_nt: TGTGCCAGCAGCTTAGTTTGGGGGACTGGCGAGCGGTACTTC

j_call: TRBJ1-1
v_call: TRBV12-3/TRBV12-4
d_call: -
clone_size: -
cdr3_aa: CASSLSFLMNTEAFF
cdr3_nt: TGTGCCAGCAGTTTGTCCTTCTTAATGAACACTGAAGCTTTCTTT

j_call: TRBJ1-2
v_call: TRBV5-1
d_call: TRBD1
clone_size: -
cdr3_aa: CASKPNWDRGGYTF
cdr3_nt: TGCGCCAGCAAACCCAACTGGGACAGAGGTGGCTACACCTTC

j_call: TRBJ2-1
v_call: TRBV5-1
d_call: -
clone_size: many
cdr3_aa: CASSLPRGGEQFF
cdr3_nt: TGCGCCAGCAGCTTGCCCAGGGGAGGTGAGCAGTTCTTC

j_call: TRBJ1-1
v_call: TRBV4-3
d_call: -
clone_size: few
cdr3_aa: CASSQVVWTTRTEAFF
cdr3_nt: TGCGCCAGCAGCCAAGTAGTATGGACAACGCGGACTGAAGCTTTCTTT

j_call: TRBJ2-2
v_call: TRBV5-1
d_call: -
clone_size: -
cdr3_aa: CASSSGDHTGELFF
cdr3_nt: TGCGCCAGCAGCTCTGGAGACCACACCGGGGAGCTGTTTTTT

j_call: TRBJ1-5
v_call: TRBV9
d_call: -
clone_size: once
cdr3_aa: CAGSATPDLAQHF
cdr3_nt: TGTGCCGGCAGCGCTACTCCGGATTTAGCCCAGCATTTT

j_call: TRBJ2-1
v_call: TRBV7-2
d_call: -
clone_size: few
cdr3_aa: CASSLGAGYYNEQFF
cdr3_nt: TGTGCCAGCAGCTTAGGGGCGGGGTACTACAATGAGCAGTTCTTC

j_call: TRBJ1-2
v_call: TRBV6-1
d_call: -
clone_size: few
cdr3_aa: CASSEAGVRGYTF
cdr3_nt: TGTGCCAGCAGTGAAGCAGGGGTTCGGGGCTACACCTTC

j_call: TRBJ1-2
v_call: TRBV7-9
d_call: -
clone_size: many
cdr3_aa: CASSLVTGGYGYTF
cdr3_nt: TGTGCCAGCAGCTTAGTTACTGGGGGCTATGGCTACACCTTC

j_call: TRBJ2-6
v_call: TRBV29-1
d_call: TRBD2
clone_size: few
cdr3_aa: CSVYSGGTGANVLTF
cdr3_nt: TGCAGCGTTTATTCGGGAGGGACTGGGGCCAACGTCCTGACTTTC

j_call: TRBJ1-1
v_call: TRBV20-1
d_call: TRBD1
clone_size: medium-sized
cdr3_aa: CSARFNNRGTEAFF
cdr3_nt: TGCAGTGCTAGATTTAACAACAGGGGAACTGAAGCTTTCTTT

j_call: TRBJ2-5
v_call: TRBV6-6
d_call: -
clone_size: many
cdr3_aa: CASSRDLEETQYF
cdr3_nt: TGTGCCAGCAGCCGCGATCTGGAAGAGACCCAGTACTTC

j_call: TRBJ2-7
v_call: TRBV5-1
d_call: TRBD2
clone_size: few
cdr3_aa: CASSSRTSGTHEQYF
cdr3_nt: TGCGCCAGCAGCTCTCGGACTAGCGGTACCCACGAGCAGTACTTC

j_call: TRBJ2-5
v_call: TRBV5-1
d_call: -
clone_size: -
cdr3_aa: CASSLLGAEETQYF
cdr3_nt: TGCGCCAGCAGCTTGTTAGGAGCGGAAGAGACCCAGTACTTC

j_call: TRBJ1-2
v_call: TRBV15
d_call: -
clone_size: -
cdr3_aa: CATSRGRNHYGYTF
cdr3_nt: TGTGCCACCAGCCGAGGACGGAACCACTATGGCTACACCTTC

j_call: TRBJ2-3
v_call: TRBV18
d_call: -
clone_size: -
cdr3_aa: CANSPRNAGADTQYF
cdr3_nt: TGTGCCAACTCACCACGAAATGCAGGGGCAGATACGCAGTATTTT

j_call: TRBJ1-1
v_call: TRBV7-6
d_call: TRBD1
clone_size: -
cdr3_aa: CASSPEWTGAFLNTEAFF
cdr3_nt: TGTGCCAGCAGCCCCGAATGGACAGGGGCCTTCTTGAACACTGAAGCTTTCTTT